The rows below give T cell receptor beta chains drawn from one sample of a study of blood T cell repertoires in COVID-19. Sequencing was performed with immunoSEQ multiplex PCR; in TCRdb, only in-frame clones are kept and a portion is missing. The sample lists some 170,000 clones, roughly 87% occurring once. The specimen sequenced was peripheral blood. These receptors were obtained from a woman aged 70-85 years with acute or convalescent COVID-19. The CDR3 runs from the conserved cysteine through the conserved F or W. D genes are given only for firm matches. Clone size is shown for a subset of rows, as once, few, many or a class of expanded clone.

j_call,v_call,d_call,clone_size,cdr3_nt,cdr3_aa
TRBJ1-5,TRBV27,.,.,TGTGCCAGCAGTTTACGCGGGGCAAGGCAGCCCCAGCATTTT,CASSLRGARQPQHF
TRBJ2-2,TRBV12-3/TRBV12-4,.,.,TGTGCCGCAGGGTACACCGGGGAGCTGTTTTTT,CAAGYTGELFF
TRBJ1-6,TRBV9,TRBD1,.,TGTGCCCCCAGCGTCGGGGGGGAGGGGGCCGGTTCACCCCTCCACTTT,CAPSVGGEGAGSPLHF
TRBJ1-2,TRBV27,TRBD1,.,TGTGCCAGCAGCCCAAGCGGACAGGGCTTGAACTATGGCTACACCTTC,CASSPSGQGLNYGYTF
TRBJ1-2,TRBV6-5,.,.,TGTGCCAGCAGTTTCCTGAACTCTAACTATGGCTACACCTTC,CASSFLNSNYGYTF
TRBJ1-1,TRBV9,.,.,TGTGCCAGCAGCGTAGGAGACACTGAAGCTTTCTTT,CASSVGDTEAFF
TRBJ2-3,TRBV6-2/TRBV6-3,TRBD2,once,TGTGCCAGCAGTTACTCGAGTCTGGCGGGAGGCCGCACAGATACGCAGTATTTT,CASSYSSLAGGRTDTQYF
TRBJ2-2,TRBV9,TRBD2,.,TGTGCCAGCAGCGTACCTCAGAATAGCGGGGGAAACACCGGGGAGCTGTTTTTT,CASSVPQNSGGNTGELFF
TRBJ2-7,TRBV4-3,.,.,TGCGCCAGCAGCCAAGTTCTAGAATACGAGCAGTACTTC,CASSQVLEYEQYF
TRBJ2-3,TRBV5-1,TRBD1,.,TGCGCCAGCAGCTTTGGGACAGGCGCAGATACGCAGTATTTT,CASSFGTGADTQYF
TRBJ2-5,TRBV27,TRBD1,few,TGTGCCAGCCGGGTCGGGACAGGGTCTCAAGAGACCCAGTACTTC,CASRVGTGSQETQYF
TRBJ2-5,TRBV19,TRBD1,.,TGTGCCAGTACCGCGTCGGGACAGGGGGCGCTGGGCCAGTACTTC,CASTASGQGALGQYF
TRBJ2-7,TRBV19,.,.,TGTGCCAGTAGCTCGGGCTCCGGGAACTCAAAACCCTACGAGCAGTACTTC,CASSSGSGNSKPYEQYF
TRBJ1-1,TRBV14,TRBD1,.,TGTGCCAGCCAAAGGACAGGGGGGACTGAAGCTTTCTTT,CASQRTGGTEAFF
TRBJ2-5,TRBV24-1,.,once,TGTGCCACCAGTGATCGAATGGTCGGAGCCCAGTACTTC,CATSDRMVGAQYF
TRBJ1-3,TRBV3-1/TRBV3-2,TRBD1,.,TGTGCCAGCAGCCTCGGGACAGGGTTCGGAAACACCATATATTTT,CASSLGTGFGNTIYF
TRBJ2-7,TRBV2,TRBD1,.,TGTGCCAGCAGTCCGGGACAGGGCATTCGCGAGCAGTACTTC,CASSPGQGIREQYF
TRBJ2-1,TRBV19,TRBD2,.,TGTGCCAGTAACCCCAGAGATCGGGGAGGGTCCTACAATGAGCAGTTCTTC,CASNPRDRGGSYNEQFF
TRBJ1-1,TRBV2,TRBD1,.,TGTGCCAGCAGGGCCGACAGGGTGGACACTGAAGCTTTCTTT,CASRADRVDTEAFF
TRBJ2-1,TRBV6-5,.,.,TGTGCCAGCAGAAAATTAGAGGAGCAGTTCTTC,CASRKLEEQFF
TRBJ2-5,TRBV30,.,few,TGTGCCTGGAGTGGACTGAACCTCGAGACCCAGTACTTC,CAWSGLNLETQYF
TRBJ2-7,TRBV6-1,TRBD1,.,TGTGCCAGCAGTGAAGCCGGGACAGGGATCTACGAGCAGTACTTC,CASSEAGTGIYEQYF
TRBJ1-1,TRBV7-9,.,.,TGTGCCAGCAGCTTAGTGAGGGTGGTCACTGAAGCTTTCTTT,CASSLVRVVTEAFF
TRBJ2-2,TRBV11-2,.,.,TGTGCCAGCAGCTTGGGCATCGGGAACACCGGGGAGCTGTTTTTT,CASSLGIGNTGELFF
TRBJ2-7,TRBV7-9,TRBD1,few,TGTGCCAGCAGTCAATCCTTCGGTCGCGGGACAGGGGACGAGCAGTACTTC,CASSQSFGRGTGDEQYF
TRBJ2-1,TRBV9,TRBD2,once,TGTGCCAGCGGGACTAGCGGGACTCACAATGAGCAGTTCTTC,CASGTSGTHNEQFF
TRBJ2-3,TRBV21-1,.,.,TGTGCCAGCAGCAAAGATCCCCCCTCTAGACGGCCAGATACGCAGTATTTT,CASSKDPPSRRPDTQYF
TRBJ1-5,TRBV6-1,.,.,TGTGCCAGCAGTGGAGCGTCGGGAGTGACCCAGCATTTT,CASSGASGVTQHF
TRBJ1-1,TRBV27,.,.,TGTGCCAGCAGGTCAGGACCCCGGGGGACTGAAGCTTTCTTT,CASRSGPRGTEAFF
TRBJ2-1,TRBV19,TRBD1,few,TGTGCCACCGCAGTACAGGGGATAGGGGAGCAGTTCTTC,CATAVQGIGEQFF
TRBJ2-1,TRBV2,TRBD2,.,TGTGCCAGCAGAGCCTCAGCGGGAGGGGTCTACAATGAGCAGTTCTTC,CASRASAGGVYNEQFF
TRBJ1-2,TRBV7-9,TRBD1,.,TGTGCCAGCAGCTCCTGGGACAGGATCTACTATGGCTACACCTTC,CASSSWDRIYYGYTF
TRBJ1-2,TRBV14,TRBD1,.,TGTGCCAGCAGTCCGGACAGGGGGAGAGGCTACACCTTC,CASSPDRGRGYTF
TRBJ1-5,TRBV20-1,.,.,TGCAGTGCTAGTCAAGCTCAGCCCCAGCATTTT,CSASQAQPQHF
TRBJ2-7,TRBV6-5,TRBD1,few,TGTGCCAGCAGTTCGAGCCCGGGACAGGGACGCGAGCAGTACTTC,CASSSSPGQGREQYF
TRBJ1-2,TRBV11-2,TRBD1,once,TGTGCCAGCAGCCCTCCACAGGGGGAGTATAGCTATGGCTACACCTTC,CASSPPQGEYSYGYTF
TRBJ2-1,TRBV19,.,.,TGTGCCAGTAGTACCACCCAGATTGAGCAGTTCTTC,CASSTTQIEQFF
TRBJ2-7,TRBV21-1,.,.,TGTGCCAGCAGCAATCGACTAGACCGCGAGCAGTACTTC,CASSNRLDREQYF
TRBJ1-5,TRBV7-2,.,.,TGTGCCAGCAGCTTAGCCGGGGGGAACCAGCCCCAGCATTTT,CASSLAGGNQPQHF
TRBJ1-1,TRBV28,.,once,TGTGCCAGCAGTCCCCCGGCGACAAGGCGGAACACTGAAGCTTTCTTT,CASSPPATRRNTEAFF
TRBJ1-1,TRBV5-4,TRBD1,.,TGTGCCAGCAGCTTGGGTGGACAGGGTGTCTCTGGCACTGAAGCTTTCTTT,CASSLGGQGVSGTEAFF
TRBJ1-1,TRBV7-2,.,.,TGTGCCAGCAGCTTAGCGTTCGGGGTTGGAGCTTTCTTT,CASSLAFGVGAFF
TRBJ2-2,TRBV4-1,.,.,TGCGCCAGCAGCCAAGATAGGCGGGCCAACACCGGGGAGCTGTTTTTT,CASSQDRRANTGELFF
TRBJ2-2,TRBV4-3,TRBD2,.,TGCGCCAGCAGCCAAGATAGACTAGCGGGAACCGGGGAGCTGTTTTTT,CASSQDRLAGTGELFF
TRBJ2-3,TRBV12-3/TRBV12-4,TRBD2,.,TGTGCCAGCAGCATATTGACTAGCGGCACGCAGTATTTT,CASSILTSGTQYF
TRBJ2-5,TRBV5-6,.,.,TGTGCCAGCAGCGCTCAACAGGGCCAGGAGACCCAGTACTTC,CASSAQQGQETQYF
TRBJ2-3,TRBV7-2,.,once,TGTGCCAGCAGCTCTCCATGGCAGGGCACAGATACGCAGTATTTT,CASSSPWQGTDTQYF
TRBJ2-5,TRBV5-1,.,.,TGCGCCACCCAGGACAGTCCGGAAGAGACCCAGTACTTC,CATQDSPEETQYF
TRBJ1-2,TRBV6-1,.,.,TGTGCCAGCAGTGAACTAAAATACAGCCACTACACCTTC,CASSELKYSHYTF
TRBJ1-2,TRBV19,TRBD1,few,TGTGCCAGTAGTATATTCGGACAGGGGAATCAACCTAACTATGGCTACACCTTC,CASSIFGQGNQPNYGYTF
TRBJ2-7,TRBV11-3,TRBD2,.,TGTGCCAGCAGCCCGACTAGCGGGAGTGAATACGAGCAGTACTTC,CASSPTSGSEYEQYF
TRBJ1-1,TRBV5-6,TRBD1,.,TGTGCCAGCAGCTTAGGACAGGGGGCCACGAACACTGAAGCTTTCTTT,CASSLGQGATNTEAFF
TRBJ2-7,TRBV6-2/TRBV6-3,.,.,TGTGCCAGCAGTTACAGGGGGGAGCAGTACTTC,CASSYRGEQYF
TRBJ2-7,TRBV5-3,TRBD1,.,TGTGCCAGAAGCCGCCGGACAGGGACCTCTCTCTACGAGCAGTACTTC,CARSRRTGTSLYEQYF